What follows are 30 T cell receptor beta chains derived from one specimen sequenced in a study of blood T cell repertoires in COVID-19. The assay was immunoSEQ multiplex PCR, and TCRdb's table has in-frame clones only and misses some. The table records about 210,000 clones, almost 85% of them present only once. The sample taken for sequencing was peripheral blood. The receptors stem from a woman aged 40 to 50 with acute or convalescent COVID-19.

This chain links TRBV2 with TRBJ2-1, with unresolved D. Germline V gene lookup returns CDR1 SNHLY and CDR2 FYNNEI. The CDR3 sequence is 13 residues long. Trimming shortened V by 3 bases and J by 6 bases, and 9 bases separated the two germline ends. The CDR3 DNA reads TGTGCCAGCAGTGAGGCCATCCGCAATGAGCAGTTCTTC. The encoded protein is CASSEAIRNEQFF.

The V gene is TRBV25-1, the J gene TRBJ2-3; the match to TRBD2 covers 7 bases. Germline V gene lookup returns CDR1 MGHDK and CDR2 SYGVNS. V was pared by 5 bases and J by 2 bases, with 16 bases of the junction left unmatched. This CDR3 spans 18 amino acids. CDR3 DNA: TGTGCCAGCAGTCTTTGGGAGGGCATCTCTAGTCCCACAGATACGCAGTATTTT. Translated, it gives CASSLWEGISSPTDTQYF.

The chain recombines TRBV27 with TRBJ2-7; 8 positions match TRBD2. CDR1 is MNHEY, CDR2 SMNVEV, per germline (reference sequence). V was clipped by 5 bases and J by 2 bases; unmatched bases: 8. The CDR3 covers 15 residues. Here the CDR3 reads CASSPAGTRTYEQYF. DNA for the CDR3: TGTGCCAGCAGTCCCGCCGGGACTAGGACCTACGAGCAGTACTTC.

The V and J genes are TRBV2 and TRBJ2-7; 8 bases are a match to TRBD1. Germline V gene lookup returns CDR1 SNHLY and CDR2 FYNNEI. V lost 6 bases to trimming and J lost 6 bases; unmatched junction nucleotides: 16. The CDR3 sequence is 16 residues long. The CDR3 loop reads CASRFFPGQVSAEQYF. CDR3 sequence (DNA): TGTGCCAGCAGATTTTTTCCGGGACAGGTATCCGCCGAGCAGTACTTC. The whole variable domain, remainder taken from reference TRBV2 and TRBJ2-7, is EPEVTQTPSHQVTQMGQEVILRCVPISNHLYFYWYRQILGQKVEFLVSFYNNEISEKSEIFDDQFSVERPDGSNFTLKIRSTKLEDSAMYFCASRFFPGQVSAEQYFGPGTRLTVT.

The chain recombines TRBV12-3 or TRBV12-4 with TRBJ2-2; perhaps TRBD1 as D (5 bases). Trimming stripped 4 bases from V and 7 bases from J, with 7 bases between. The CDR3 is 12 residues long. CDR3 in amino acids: CASSSDIGELFF. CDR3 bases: TGTGCCAGCAGTTCGGACATCGGGGAGCTGTTTTTT.

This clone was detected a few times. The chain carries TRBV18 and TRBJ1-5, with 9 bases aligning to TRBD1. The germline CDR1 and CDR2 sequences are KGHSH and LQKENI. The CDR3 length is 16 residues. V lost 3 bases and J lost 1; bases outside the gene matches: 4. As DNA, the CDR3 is TGTGCCAGCTCACCTGACAGGGGGTTGAGCAATCAGCCCCAGCATTTT. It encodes CASSPDRGLSNQPQHF.

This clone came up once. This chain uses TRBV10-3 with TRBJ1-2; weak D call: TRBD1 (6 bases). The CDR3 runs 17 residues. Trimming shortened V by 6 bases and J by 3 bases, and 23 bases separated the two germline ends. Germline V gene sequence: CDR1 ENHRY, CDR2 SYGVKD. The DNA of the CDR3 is TGTGCCATCAGCGCCTTTGGCACAGGGAAAGTGGACTATGGCTACACCTTC. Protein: CAISAFGTGKVDYGYTF.

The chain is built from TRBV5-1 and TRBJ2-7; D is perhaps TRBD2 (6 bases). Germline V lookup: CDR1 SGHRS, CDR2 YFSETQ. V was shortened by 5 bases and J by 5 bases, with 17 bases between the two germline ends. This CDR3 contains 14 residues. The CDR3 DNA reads TGCGCCAGCAGTTCCAGGGACTTGGGCGACGAGCAGTACTTC. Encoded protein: CASSSRDLGDEQYF.

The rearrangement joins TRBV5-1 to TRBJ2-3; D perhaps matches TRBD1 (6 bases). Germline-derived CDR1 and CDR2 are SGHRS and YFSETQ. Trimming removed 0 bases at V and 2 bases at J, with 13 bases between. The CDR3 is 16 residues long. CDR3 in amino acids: CASSLEGGLSTDTQYF. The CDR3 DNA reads TGCGCCAGCAGCTTGGAAGGGGGTTTATCCACAGATACGCAGTATTTT.

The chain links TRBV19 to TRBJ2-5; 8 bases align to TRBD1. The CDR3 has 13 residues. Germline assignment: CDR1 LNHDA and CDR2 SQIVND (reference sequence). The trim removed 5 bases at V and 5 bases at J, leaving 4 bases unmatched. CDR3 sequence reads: CASSLNRGETQYF. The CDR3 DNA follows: TGTGCCAGTAGTCTCAACAGGGGGGAGACCCAGTACTTC.

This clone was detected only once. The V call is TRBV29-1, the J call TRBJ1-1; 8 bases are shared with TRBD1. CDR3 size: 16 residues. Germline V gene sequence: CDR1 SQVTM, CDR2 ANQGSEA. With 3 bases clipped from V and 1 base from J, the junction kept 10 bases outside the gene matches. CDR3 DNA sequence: TGCAGCGTTGAGTACAGGGGGGGAGTGAAGAACACTGAAGCTTTCTTT. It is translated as CSVEYRGGVKNTEAFF.

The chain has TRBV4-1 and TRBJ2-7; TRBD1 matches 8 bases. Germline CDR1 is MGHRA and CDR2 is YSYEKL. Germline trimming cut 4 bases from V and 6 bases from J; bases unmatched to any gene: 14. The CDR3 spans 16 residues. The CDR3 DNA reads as TGCGCCAGCAGCCCGAGACAGGGGTCGGGAGCGGGCGAGCAGTACTTC. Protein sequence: CASSPRQGSGAGEQYF.

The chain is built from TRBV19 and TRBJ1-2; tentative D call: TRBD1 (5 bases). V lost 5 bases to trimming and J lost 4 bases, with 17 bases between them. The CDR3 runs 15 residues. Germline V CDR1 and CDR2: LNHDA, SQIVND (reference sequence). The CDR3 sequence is CASSPTPGHAYGYTF. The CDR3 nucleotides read TGTGCCAGTAGTCCCACCCCTGGACACGCCTATGGCTACACCTTC.

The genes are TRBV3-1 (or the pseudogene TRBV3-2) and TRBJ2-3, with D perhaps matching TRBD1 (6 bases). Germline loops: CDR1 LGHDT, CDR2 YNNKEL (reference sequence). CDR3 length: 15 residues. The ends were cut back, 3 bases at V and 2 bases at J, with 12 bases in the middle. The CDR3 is CASSHWGLYTDTQYF. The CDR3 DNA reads TGTGCCAGCAGCCACTGGGGGCTTTACACAGATACGCAGTATTTT.

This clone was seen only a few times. CDR3 sequence: CASSLVTSGRAWGTDTQYF. The DNA of the CDR3 is TGTGCCAGCAGCTTAGTAACTAGCGGGAGGGCTTGGGGCACAGATACGCAGTATTTT. J is TRBJ2-3 and V is TRBV11-2, with 13 bases lining up with TRBD2. The germline V gene has CDR1 SGHAT and CDR2 FQNNGV. V was clipped by 1 base and J by 1 base; unmatched bases: 8. There are 19 residues in the CDR3.

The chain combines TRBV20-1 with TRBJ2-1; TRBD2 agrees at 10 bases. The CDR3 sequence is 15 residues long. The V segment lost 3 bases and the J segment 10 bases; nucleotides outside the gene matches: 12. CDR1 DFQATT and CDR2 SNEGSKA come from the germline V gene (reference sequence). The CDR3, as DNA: TGCAGTGCTAGTTCGGTCCTAGCGGGGGCGGAAGAGCAGTTCTTC. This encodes CSASSVLAGAEEQFF.

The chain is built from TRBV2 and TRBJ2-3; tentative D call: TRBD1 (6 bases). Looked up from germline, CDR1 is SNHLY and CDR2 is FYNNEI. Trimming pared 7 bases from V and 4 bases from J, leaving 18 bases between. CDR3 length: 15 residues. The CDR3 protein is CASTARQARADTQYF. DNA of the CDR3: TGTGCCAGCACCGCCCGACAGGCCAGGGCAGATACGCAGTATTTT. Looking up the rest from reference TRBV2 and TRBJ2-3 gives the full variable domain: EPEVTQTPSHQVTQMGQEVILRCVPISNHLYFYWYRQILGQKVEFLVSFYNNEISEKSEIFDDQFSVERPDGSNFTLKIRSTKLEDSAMYFCASTARQARADTQYFGPGTRLTVL.

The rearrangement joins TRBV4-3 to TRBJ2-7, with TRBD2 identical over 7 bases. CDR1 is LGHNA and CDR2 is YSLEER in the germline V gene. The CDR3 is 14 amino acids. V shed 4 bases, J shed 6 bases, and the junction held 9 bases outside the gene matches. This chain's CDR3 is CASSPGGYDAEQYF. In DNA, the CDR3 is TGCGCCAGCAGCCCGGGGGGTTATGACGCCGAGCAGTACTTC.

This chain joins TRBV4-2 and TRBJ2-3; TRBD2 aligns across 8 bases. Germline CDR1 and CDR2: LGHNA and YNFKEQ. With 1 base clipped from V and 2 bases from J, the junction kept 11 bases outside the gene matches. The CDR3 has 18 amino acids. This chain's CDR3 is CASSQAPRAGGNTDTQYF. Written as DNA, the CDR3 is TGTGCCAGCAGCCAAGCCCCGCGGGCGGGGGGTAACACAGATACGCAGTATTTT.

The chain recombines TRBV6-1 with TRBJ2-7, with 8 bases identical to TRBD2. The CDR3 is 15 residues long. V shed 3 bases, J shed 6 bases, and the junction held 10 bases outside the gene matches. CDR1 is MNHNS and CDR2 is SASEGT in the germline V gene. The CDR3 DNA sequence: TGTGCCAGCAGTGAGTTCCGGGGGGGCCGTCCCGAGCAGTACTTC. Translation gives CASSEFRGGRPEQYF.

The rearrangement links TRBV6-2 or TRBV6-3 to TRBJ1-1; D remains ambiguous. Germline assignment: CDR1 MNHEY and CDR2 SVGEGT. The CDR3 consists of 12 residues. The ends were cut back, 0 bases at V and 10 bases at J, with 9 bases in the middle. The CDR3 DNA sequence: TGTGCCAGCAGTTACTCGAATGTGCGAGCTTTCTTT. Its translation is CASSYSNVRAFF.

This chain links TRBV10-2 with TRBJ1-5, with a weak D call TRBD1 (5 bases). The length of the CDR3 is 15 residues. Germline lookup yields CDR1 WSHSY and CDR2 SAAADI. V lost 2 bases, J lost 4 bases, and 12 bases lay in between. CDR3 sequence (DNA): TGCGCCAGCAGTGAGCCACAGGAGTTGAATCAGCCCCAGCATTTT. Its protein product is CASSEPQELNQPQHF.

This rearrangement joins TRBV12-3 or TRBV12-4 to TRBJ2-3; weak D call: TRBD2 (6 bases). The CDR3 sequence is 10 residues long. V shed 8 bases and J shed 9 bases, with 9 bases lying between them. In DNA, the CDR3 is TGTGCCAGCGAGGGAGGCACGCAGTATTTT. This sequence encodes CASEGGTQYF.

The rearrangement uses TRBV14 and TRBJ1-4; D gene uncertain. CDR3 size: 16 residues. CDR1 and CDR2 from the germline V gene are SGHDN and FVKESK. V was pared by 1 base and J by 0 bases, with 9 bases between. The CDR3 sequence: CASSQVRAATNEKLFF. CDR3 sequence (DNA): TGTGCCAGCAGCCAAGTGAGGGCGGCAACTAATGAAAAACTGTTTTTT. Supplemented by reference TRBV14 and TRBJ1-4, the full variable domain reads EAGVTQFPSHSVIEKGQTVTLRCDPISGHDNLYWYRRVMGKEIKFLLHFVKESKQDESGMPNNRFLAERTGGTYSTLKVQPAELEDSGVYFCASSQVRAATNEKLFFGSGTQLSVL.

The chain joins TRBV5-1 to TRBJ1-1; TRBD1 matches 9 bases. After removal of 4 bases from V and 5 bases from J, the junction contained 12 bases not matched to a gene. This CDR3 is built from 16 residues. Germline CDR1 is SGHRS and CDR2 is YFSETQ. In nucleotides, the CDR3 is TGCGCCAGCAGCCCAACACCACAGGGGGCGGATACTGAAGCTTTCTTT. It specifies CASSPTPQGADTEAFF.

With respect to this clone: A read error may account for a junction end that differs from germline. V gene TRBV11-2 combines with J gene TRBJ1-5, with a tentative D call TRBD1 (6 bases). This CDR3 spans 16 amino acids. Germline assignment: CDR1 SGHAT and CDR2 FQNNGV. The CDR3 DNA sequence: TGTGCCAGCAGCTTAGGCGACCGGGACACCAATCAGTCCCAGCATTTT. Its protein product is CASSLGDRDTNQSQHF.

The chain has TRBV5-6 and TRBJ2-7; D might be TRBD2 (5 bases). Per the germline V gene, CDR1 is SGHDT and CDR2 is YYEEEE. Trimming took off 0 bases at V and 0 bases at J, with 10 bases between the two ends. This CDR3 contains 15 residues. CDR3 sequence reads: CASSLAPGNSYEQYF. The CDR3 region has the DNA TGTGCCAGCAGCTTGGCCCCCGGGAACTCCTACGAGCAGTACTTC.

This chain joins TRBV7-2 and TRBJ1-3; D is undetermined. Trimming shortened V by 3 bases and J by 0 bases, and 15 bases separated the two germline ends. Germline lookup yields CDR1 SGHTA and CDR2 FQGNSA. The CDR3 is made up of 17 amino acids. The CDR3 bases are TGTGCCAGCAGCTTCGCACCCGGGTTCGGCTCTGGAAACACCATATATTTT. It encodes CASSFAPGFGSGNTIYF.

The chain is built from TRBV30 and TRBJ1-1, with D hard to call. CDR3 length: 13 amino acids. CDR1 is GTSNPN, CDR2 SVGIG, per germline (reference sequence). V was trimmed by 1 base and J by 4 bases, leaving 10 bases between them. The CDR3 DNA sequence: TGTGCCTGGAGTGAGCGGGGAAGCACTGAAGCTTTCTTT. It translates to CAWSERGSTEAFF.

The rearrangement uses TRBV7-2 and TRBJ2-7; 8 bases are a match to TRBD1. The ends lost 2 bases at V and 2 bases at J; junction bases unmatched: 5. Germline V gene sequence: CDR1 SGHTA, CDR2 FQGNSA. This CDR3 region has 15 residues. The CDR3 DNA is TGTGCCAGCAGCTTACTACCGGGACAGGCCTACGAGCAGTACTTC. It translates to CASSLLPGQAYEQYF.